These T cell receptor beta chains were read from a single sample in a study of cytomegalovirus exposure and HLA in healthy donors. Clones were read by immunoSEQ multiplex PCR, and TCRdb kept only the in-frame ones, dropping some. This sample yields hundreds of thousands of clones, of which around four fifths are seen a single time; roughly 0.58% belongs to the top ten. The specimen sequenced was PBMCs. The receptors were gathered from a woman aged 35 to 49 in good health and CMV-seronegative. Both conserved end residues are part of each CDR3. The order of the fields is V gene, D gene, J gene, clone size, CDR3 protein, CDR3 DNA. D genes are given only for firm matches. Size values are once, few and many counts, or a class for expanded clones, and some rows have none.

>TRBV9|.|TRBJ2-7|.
CASSASPSHEQYF
TGTGCCAGCAGCGCCAGTCCGTCCCACGAGCAGTACTTC
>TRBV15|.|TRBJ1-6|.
CATSRDRLGVFLNSPLHF
TGTGCCACCAGCAGAGATCGGTTAGGGGTCTTTCTTAATTCACCCCTCCACTTT
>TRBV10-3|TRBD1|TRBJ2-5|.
CAISGGQGVWETQYF
TGTGCCATCAGTGGGGGCCAGGGGGTGTGGGAGACCCAGTACTTC
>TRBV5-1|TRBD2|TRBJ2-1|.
CASSSLAGLNNEQFF
TGCGCCAGCAGCTCGCTAGCGGGGCTTAACAATGAGCAGTTCTTC
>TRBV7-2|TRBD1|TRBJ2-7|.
CASSWTGSHEQYF
TGTGCCAGCAGCTGGACAGGGAGCCACGAGCAGTACTTC
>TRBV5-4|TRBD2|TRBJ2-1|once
CASSYSGGEQFF
TGTGCCAGCAGCTATAGCGGGGGTGAGCAGTTCTTC
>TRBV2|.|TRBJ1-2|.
CASSEGSTVLYGYTF
TGTGCCAGCAGTGAGGGATCGACAGTGCTCTATGGCTACACCTTC
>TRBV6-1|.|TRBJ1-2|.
CASDRDSTWYGYTF
TGTGCCAGCGACAGAGACTCTACGTGGTATGGCTACACCTTC
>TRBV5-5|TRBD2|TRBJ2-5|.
CASSLTTSEQETQYF
TGTGCCAGCAGCTTAACGACTAGCGAGCAAGAGACCCAGTACTTC
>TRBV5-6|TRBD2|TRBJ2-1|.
CASSISRGGGAYNEQFF
TGTGCCAGCAGCATCAGCCGGGGGGGAGGGGCCTACAATGAGCAGTTCTTC
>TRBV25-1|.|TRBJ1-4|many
CASSEAGSGEKLFF
TGTGCCAGCAGTGAGGCAGGGTCGGGTGAAAAACTGTTTTTT
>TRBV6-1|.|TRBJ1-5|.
CASSEWGGIQPQHF
TGTGCCAGCAGTGAATGGGGGGGGATTCAGCCCCAGCATTTT
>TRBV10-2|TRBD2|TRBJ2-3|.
CASSVGARGEDTQYF
TGCGCCAGCAGCGTTGGGGCGCGGGGGGAAGATACGCAGTATTTT
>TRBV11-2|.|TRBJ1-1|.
CASSLDKYTEAFF
TGTGCCAGCAGCCTTGACAAGTACACTGAAGCTTTCTTT
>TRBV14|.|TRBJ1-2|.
CASSQGVYYGYTF
TGTGCCAGCAGCCAGGGCGTTTACTATGGCTACACCTTC
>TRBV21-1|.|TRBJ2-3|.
CAILAGGVPSTDTQYF
TGTGCCATACTAGCGGGGGGGGTACCTAGCACAGATACGCAGTATTTT
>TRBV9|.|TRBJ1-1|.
CASSRGRDEAFF
TGTGCCAGCAGCCGGGGGAGGGATGAAGCTTTCTTT
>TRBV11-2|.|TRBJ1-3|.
CASSLSPPAGNTIYF
TGTGCCAGCAGCTTATCCCCCCCAGCTGGAAACACCATATATTTT
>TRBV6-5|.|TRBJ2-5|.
CASSQNLAKETQYF
TGTGCCAGCAGCCAAAACCTAGCGAAAGAGACCCAGTACTTC
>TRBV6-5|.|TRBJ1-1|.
CASSYGGGVVNTEAFF
TGTGCCAGCAGTTACGGTGGGGGGGTAGTGAACACTGAAGCTTTCTTT
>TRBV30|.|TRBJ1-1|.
CAWNLGGSTEAFF
TGTGCCTGGAACTTAGGAGGAAGCACTGAAGCTTTCTTT
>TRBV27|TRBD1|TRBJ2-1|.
CASSLTRDRGQDEQFF
TGTGCCAGCAGTCTAACCCGGGACAGGGGGCAGGATGAGCAGTTCTTC
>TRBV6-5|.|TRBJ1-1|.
CASSELSGNTEAFF
TGTGCCAGCAGTGAATTGTCCGGGAACACTGAAGCTTTCTTT
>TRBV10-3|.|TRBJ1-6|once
CAISEIPDSPLHF
TGTGCCATCAGTGAGATACCGGATTCACCCCTCCACTTT
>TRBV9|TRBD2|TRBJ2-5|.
CASSLLSGGGETQYF
TGTGCCAGCAGTCTTCTTAGCGGGGGGGGAGAGACCCAGTACTTC
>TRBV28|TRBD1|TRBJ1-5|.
CASRMGQGDYQPQHF
TGTGCCAGCAGGATGGGACAGGGGGACTATCAGCCCCAGCATTTT
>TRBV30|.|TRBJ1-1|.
CAWSPGPTEAFF
TGTGCCTGGAGTCCAGGCCCCACTGAAGCTTTCTTT
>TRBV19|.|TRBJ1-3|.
CASRKRGSSGNTIYF
TGTGCCAGTAGAAAAAGGGGGAGCTCTGGAAACACCATATATTTT
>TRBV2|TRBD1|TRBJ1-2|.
CASSGAGQTYGYTF
TGTGCCAGCAGCGGGGCGGGACAGACTTATGGCTACACCTTC